This T cell receptor (beta chain) comes out of a study of blood T cell repertoires in COVID-19. Study details: There were acute and convalescent COVID-19 samples, and they came from the United States, Italy and Spain.

In the authors' methods: Amplifying reference gene primers gave estimates of nucleated cell counts. Assay used: immunoSEQ multiplex PCR; TCRdb lists only in-frame clones, some missing. Clone size and V and J calls were adopted from that table, with D and trimming inferred from the DNA. This table holds some 200,000 clones, roughly 85% found once. This TCR derives from a woman between 65 and 79 years old with acute or convalescent COVID-19. The sequencing input was peripheral blood.

CDR3 protein: CAWATTGGGYGYTF. In nucleotides, the CDR3 is TGTGCCTGGGCAACCACAGGGGGCGGCTATGGCTACACCTTC. The chain combines TRBV30 with TRBJ1-2; 9 bases are shared with TRBD1. Germline V gives CDR1 GTSNPN, CDR2 SVGIG (reference sequence). This CDR3 is 14 amino acids long. J was trimmed by 4 bases and V by 5 bases; bases with no gene match: 8.